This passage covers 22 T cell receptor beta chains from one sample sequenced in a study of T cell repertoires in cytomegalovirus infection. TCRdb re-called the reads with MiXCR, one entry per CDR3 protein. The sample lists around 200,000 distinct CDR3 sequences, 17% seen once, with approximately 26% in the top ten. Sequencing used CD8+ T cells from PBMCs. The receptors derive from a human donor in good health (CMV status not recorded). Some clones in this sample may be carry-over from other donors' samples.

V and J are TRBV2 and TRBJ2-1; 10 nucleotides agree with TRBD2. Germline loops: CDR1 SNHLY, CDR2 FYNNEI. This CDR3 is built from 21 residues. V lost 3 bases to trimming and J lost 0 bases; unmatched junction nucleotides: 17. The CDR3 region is CASSDRVGTSALRSSYNEQFF. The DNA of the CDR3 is TGTGCCAGCAGTGATCGGGTTGGGACTAGCGCTCTCAGAAGCTCCTACAATGAGCAGTTCTTC.

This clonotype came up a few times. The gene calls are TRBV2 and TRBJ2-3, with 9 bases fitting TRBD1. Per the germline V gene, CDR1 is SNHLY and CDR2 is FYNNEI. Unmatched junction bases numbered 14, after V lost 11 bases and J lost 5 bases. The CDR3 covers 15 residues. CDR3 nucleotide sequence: TGTGCCGGCGAAGGGACAGGGCAGGGTGGAGATACGCAGTATTTT. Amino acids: CAGEGTGQGGDTQYF.

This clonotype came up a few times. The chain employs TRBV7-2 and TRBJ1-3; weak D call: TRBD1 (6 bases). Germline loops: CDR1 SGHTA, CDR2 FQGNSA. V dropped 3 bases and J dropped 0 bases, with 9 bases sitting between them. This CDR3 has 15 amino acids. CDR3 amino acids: CASSFEGGSGNTIYF. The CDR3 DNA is TGTGCCAGCAGCTTTGAAGGGGGCTCTGGAAACACCATATATTTT.

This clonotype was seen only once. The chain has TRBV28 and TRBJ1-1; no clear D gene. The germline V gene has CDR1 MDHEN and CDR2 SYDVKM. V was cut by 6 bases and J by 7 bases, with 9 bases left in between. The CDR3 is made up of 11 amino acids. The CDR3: CASSWGDEAFF. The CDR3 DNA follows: TGTGCCAGCAGCTGGGGTGATGAAGCTTTCTTT.

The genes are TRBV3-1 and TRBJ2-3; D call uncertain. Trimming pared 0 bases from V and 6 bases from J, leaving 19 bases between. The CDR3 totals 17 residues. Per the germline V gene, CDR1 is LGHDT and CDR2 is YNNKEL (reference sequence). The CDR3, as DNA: TGTGCCAGCAGCCAAGATGATCCTGGGCCCGAATGGGATACGCAGTATTTT. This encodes CASSQDDPGPEWDTQYF.

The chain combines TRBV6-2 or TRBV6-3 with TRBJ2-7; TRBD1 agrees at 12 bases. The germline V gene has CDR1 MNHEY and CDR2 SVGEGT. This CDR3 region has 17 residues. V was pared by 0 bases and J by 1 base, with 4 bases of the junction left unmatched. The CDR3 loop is CASSYSAGQGASYEQYF. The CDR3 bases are TGTGCCAGCAGTTACTCCGCGGGACAGGGGGCATCCTACGAGCAGTACTTC.

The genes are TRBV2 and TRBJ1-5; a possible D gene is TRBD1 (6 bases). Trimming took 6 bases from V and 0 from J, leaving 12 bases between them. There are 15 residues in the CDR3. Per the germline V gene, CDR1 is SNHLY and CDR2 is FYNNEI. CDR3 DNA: TGTGCCAGCAGGGACAGCTCTTATAGCAATCAGCCCCAGCATTTT. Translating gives CASRDSSYSNQPQHF.

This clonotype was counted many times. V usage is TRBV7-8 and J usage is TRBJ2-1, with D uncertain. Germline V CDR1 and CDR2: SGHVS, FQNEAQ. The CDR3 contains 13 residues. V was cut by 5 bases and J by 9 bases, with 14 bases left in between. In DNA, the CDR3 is TGTGCCAGCAGCCCCTCCCTTTGGTTTGAGCAGTTCTTC. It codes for CASSPSLWFEQFF. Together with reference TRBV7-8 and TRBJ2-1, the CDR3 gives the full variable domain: GAGVSQSPRYKVAKRGQDVALRCDPISGHVSLFWYQQALGQGPEFLTYFQNEAQLDKSGLPSDRFFAERPEGSVSTLKIQRTQQEDSAVYLCASSPSLWFEQFFGPGTRLTVL.

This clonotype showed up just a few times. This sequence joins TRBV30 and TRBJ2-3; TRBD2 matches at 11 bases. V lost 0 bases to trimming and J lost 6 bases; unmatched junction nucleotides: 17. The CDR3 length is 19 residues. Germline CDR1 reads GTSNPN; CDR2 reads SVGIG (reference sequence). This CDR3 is CAWSVPVVTSGALWDTQYF. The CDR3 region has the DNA TGTGCCTGGAGTGTACCGGTTGTGACTAGCGGGGCCCTATGGGATACGCAGTATTTT.

The CDR3 DNA sequence: TGTGCCAGCAGCCTAGGACAGTCTTTAAACACCATATATTTT. Translation: CASSLGQSLNTIYF. The chain recombines TRBV28 with TRBJ1-3; D possibly corresponds to TRBD1 (6 bases). Trimming pared 6 bases from V and 6 bases from J, leaving 15 bases between. CDR3 size: 14 residues. The germline V gene has CDR1 MDHEN and CDR2 SYDVKM.

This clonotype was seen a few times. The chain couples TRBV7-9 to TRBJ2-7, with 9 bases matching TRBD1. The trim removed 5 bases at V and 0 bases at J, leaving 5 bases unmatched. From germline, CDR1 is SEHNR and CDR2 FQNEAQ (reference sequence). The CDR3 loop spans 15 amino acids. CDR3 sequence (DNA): TGTGCCAGCAGCCCGCGGACAGGGGCCTCCTACGAGCAGTACTTC. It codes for CASSPRTGASYEQYF.

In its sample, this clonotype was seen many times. For the CDR3, the DNA is TGTGCCAGCAGCCCATCAATTAGTACAGGGAGAGGCACTGAAGCTTTCTTT. It codes for CASSPSISTGRGTEAFF. J is TRBJ1-1 and V is TRBV7-8; D is possibly TRBD1 (6 bases). This CDR3 comprises 17 residues. Germline V gives CDR1 SGHVS, CDR2 FQNEAQ. Trimming removed 5 bases from V and 4 bases from J, with 23 bases in between.

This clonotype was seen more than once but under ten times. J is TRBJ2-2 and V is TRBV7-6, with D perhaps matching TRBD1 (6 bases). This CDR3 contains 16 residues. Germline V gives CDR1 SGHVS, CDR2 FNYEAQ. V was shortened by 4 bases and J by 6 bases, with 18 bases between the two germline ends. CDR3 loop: CASSSKTGPGAGELFF. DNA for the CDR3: TGTGCCAGCAGCTCTAAAACAGGGCCGGGCGCCGGGGAGCTGTTTTTT.

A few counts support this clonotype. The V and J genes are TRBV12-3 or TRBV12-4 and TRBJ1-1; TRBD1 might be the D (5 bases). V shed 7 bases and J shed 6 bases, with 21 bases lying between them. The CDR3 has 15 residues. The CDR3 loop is CASTPGRSPVAEAFF. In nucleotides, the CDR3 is TGTGCCAGCACCCCAGGGAGGTCTCCTGTGGCTGAAGCTTTCTTT.

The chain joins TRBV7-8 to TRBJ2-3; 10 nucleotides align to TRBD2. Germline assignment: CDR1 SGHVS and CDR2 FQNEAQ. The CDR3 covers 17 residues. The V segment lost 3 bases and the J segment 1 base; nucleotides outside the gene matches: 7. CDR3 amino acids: CASSLAGAGGRTDTQYF. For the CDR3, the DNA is TGTGCCAGCAGCTTGGCGGGAGCGGGGGGGCGCACAGATACGCAGTATTTT.

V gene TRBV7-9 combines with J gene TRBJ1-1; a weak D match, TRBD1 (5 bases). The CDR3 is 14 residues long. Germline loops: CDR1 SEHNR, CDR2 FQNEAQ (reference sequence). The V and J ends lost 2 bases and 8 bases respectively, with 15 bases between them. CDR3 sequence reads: CASSLSFGTLEAFF. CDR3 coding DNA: TGTGCCAGCAGCTTAAGTTTCGGGACTCTGGAAGCTTTCTTT.

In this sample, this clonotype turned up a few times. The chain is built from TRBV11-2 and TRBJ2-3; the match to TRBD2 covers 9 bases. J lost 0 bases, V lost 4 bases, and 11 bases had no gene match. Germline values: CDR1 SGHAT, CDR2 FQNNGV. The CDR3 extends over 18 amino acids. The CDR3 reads CASSSFGGGAYSTDTQYF. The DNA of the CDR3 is TGTGCCAGCAGCTCTTTCGGCGGGGGGGCGTATAGCACAGATACGCAGTATTTT.

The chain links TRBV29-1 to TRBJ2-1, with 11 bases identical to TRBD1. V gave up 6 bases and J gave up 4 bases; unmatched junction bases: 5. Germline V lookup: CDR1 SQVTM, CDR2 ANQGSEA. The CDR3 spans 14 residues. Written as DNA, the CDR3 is TGCAGCGTCTCCGGGACAGGGGGATACAATGAGCAGTTCTTC. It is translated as CSVSGTGGYNEQFF.

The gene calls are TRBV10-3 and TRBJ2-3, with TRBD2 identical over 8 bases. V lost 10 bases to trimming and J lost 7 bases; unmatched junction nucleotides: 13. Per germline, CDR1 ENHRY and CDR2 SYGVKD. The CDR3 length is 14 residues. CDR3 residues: CATCTAGVNNTQYF. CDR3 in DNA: TGTGCCACCTGCACAGCGGGGGTGAATAATACGCAGTATTTT.

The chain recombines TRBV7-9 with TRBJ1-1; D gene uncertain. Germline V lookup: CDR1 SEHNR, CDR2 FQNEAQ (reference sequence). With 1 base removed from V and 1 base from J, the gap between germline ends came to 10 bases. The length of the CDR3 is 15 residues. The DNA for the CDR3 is TGTGCCAGCAGCTTAGTATTCAACGGGAACACTGAAGCTTTCTTT. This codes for CASSLVFNGNTEAFF.

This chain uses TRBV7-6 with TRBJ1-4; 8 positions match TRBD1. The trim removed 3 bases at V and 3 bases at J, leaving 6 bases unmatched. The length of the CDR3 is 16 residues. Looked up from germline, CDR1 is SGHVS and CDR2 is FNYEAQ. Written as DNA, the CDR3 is TGTGCCAGCAGCTTTGACCGGACAGGGTCTAATGAAAAACTGTTTTTT. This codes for CASSFDRTGSNEKLFF.

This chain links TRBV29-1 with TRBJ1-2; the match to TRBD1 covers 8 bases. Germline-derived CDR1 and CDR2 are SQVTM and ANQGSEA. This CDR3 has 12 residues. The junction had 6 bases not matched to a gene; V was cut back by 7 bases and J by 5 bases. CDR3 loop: CSGGQGAYGYTF. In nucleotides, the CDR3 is TGCAGCGGAGGACAGGGCGCTTATGGCTACACCTTC.